One and the same sample provided the 5 T cell receptor beta chains below, sequenced in a study of T-cell memory formation after mild COVID-19. One entry per CDR3 protein, called by TCRdb with MiXCR from the 5' RACE reads. The data hold about 440,000 distinct CDR3 sequences, with around 20% observed a single time. Sequenced sample: PBMCs or a T cell subset sorted from them (not recorded which). The receptor source for this set is an adult woman who had mild COVID-19 (a few samples of this study predate the infection). Cell type and time point are not known.

This clonotype was observed a few times. This chain uses TRBV12-3 or TRBV12-4 with TRBJ2-3, with 8 bases fitting TRBD2. The CDR3 is 17 amino acids. V trimming: 3 bases; J trimming: 6 bases; junction bases outside the gene matches: 14. The CDR3 DNA is TGTGCCAGCAGTTTGGTCGGATTCGGGGGGGCCAGCGATACGCAGTATTTT. As protein: CASSLVGFGGASDTQYF.

The gene calls are TRBV12-3 or TRBV12-4 and TRBJ2-6, with D maybe TRBD1 (6 bases). This CDR3 spans 14 amino acids. Trimming took 6 bases from V and 3 from J, leaving 9 bases between them. The CDR3 loop reads CASSQGGGANVLTF. The CDR3 coding sequence is TGTGCCAGCAGCCAAGGGGGTGGGGCCAACGTCCTGACTTTC.

This clonotype was counted between two and nine times. This chain joins TRBV6-5 and TRBJ2-5; D perhaps matches TRBD1 (5 bases). V dropped 9 bases and J dropped 0 bases, with 11 bases sitting between them. Germline V gene lookup returns CDR1 MNHEY and CDR2 SVGAGI. The length of the CDR3 is 13 residues. The CDR3 here is CASRTGYQETQYF. The CDR3 coding sequence is TGTGCCAGTCGTACAGGTTACCAAGAGACCCAGTACTTC.

The rearrangement links TRBV20-1 to TRBJ2-1; tentatively, D is TRBD2 (7 bases). The CDR3 spans 16 residues. Germline loops: CDR1 DFQATT, CDR2 SNEGSKA (reference sequence). Trimming cost V 5 bases and J 0 bases, with 17 bases left between them. The CDR3 reads CSAPGRGASSYNEQFF. The CDR3 nucleotides read TGCAGTGCTCCGGGTCGGGGGGCGAGCTCCTACAATGAGCAGTTCTTC.

The table lists this clonotype with many counts. The chain is built from TRBV12-3 or TRBV12-4 and TRBJ1-5, with unresolved D. Trimming cost V 3 bases and J 2 bases, with 5 bases left between them. The CDR3 spans 13 residues. The CDR3 sequence: CASSLSGNQPQHF. CDR3 DNA sequence: TGTGCCAGCAGTTTGTCGGGCAATCAGCCCCAGCATTTT.